Shown below are 3 T cell receptor beta chains from a single sample sequenced in a study of cytomegalovirus exposure and HLA in healthy donors. Assay used: immunoSEQ multiplex PCR; TCRdb lists only in-frame clones, some missing. The table has roughly 330,000 clones, roughly 87% seen once. Sequencing used PBMCs. These receptors were collected from a woman aged 25 to 39 in good health and CMV-seropositive.

This clone was counted only a few times. V is TRBV25-1 and J is TRBJ2-5, with D maybe TRBD1 (5 bases). V lost 6 bases to trimming and J lost 0 bases, with 8 bases between them. This CDR3 is 13 amino acids long. CDR1 and CDR2 from the germline V gene are MGHDK and SYGVNS. CDR3 residues: CASSDRNQETQYF. The DNA of the CDR3 is TGTGCCAGCAGCGACAGAAACCAAGAGACCCAGTACTTC.

The chain recombines TRBV27 with TRBJ2-3; D not resolved. Trimming removed 3 bases at V and 2 bases at J, with 9 bases between. Germline lookup yields CDR1 MNHEY and CDR2 SMNVEV (reference sequence). This CDR3 contains 14 residues. The CDR3 loop is CASSFGVATDTQYF. The CDR3 DNA is TGTGCCAGCAGTTTTGGGGTAGCCACAGATACGCAGTATTTT.

This chain joins TRBV18 and TRBJ2-3; D not certain. The CDR3 has 12 residues. V dropped 6 bases and J dropped 4 bases, with 8 bases sitting between them. The germline gives CDR1 KGHSH, CDR2 LQKENI. The DNA for the CDR3 is TGTGCCAGCTCGAAAGGCGCAGATACGCAGTATTTT. This codes for CASSKGADTQYF. The full variable domain, in which reference TRBV18 and TRBJ2-3 provide the parts outside the CDR3, is NAGVMQNPRHLVRRRGQEARLRCSPMKGHSHVYWYRQLPEEGLKFMVYLQKENIIDESGMPKERFSAEFPKEGPSILRIQQVVRGDSAAYFCASSKGADTQYFGPGTRLTVL.